This T cell receptor (beta chain) was captured in a study of T-cell reconstitution after alpha-beta-depleted transplantation in children. TCRbeta library preparation incorporated unique molecular identifiers. TCRdb called the PCR reads again in MiXCR, with one record for every CDR3 protein. This sample has approximately 240,000 distinct CDR3 sequences; 9.7% occur once, and the top ten carry 5% to 6%. To note about this clonotype: A read error is likely, as this CDR3 ends without the conserved phenylalanine or tryptophan.

The CDR3 totals 15 residues. The chain carries TRBV12-3 or TRBV12-4 and TRBJ2-2, with D unresolved. This clonotype was obtained from a human donor who donated a stem cell graft to a child with SCID. The sample consisted of PBMCs from the stem cell graft donor, taken from the stem cell graft. The chain's CDR3 is CVSSPRSGNTGELFL. In DNA, the CDR3 is TGTGTCAGCAGTCCCAGGTCGGGGAACACCGGGGAGCTGTTTTTG.